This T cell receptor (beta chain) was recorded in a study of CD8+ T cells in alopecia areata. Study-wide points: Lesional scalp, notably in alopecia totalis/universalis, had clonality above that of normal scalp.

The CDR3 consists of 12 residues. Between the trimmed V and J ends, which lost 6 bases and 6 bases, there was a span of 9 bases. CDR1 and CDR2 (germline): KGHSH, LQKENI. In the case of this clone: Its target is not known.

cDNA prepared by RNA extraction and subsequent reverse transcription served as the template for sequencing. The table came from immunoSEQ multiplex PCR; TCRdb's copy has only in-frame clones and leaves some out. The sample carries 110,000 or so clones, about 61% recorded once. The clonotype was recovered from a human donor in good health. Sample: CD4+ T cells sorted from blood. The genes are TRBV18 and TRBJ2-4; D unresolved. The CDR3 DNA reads TGTGCCAGCTCTTTACAGTCAAACATTCAGTACTTC. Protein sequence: CASSLQSNIQYF.